Listed here is a single T cell receptor beta chain. The data were obtained in a study of blood T cell repertoires in COVID-19. Across the study: From the United States, Italy and Spain came samples of acute and convalescent COVID-19. In each case, the material was cDNA or gDNA derived from T cells, B-cell-depleted T cells, or PBMCs.

CDR1 MGHRA and CDR2 YSYEKL come from the germline V gene. Trimming took 4 bases from V and 4 from J, leaving 9 bases between them. The CDR3 totals 13 residues. TCRdb's table, derived via immunoSEQ multiplex PCR, lists solely in-frame clones and lacks some. The profile shows about 68,000 clones, approximately 85% of them singletons. Source material: peripheral blood. J is TRBJ2-3 and V is TRBV4-1; D remains ambiguous. The clonotype originates from a man aged 50 or older with acute or convalescent COVID-19. The CDR3 region has the DNA TGCGCCAGCAGCCCTCTAGTATCAGATACGCAGTATTTT. This translates into CASSPLVSDTQYF.